What follows are 28 T cell receptor beta chains derived from one specimen sequenced in a study of response to subunit inactivated influenza vaccine. MiXCR, applied by TCRdb to the RT-PCR reads, yields one record per CDR3 protein. Among 560,000 or so distinct CDR3 sequences, less than 10% were seen once, and the ten largest hold 10% to 15%. The sample here was PBMCs from blood, taken less than 25 months after vaccination. The source is a man between 45 and 75 years old who received an inactivated influenza vaccine.

The V call is TRBV12-3 or TRBV12-4, the J call TRBJ1-4; no clear D. The V and J ends lost 1 base and 5 bases respectively, with 11 bases between them. CDR3 length: 15 amino acids. This chain's CDR3 is CASSLGWGGNEKLFF. CDR3 DNA: TGTGCCAGCAGTTTAGGGTGGGGAGGGAATGAAAAACTGTTTTTT.

The chain carries TRBV12-3 or TRBV12-4 and TRBJ2-2; 7 bases align to TRBD2. The CDR3 consists of 16 residues. With V trimmed by 2 bases and J by 5 bases, 8 bases remained unmatched. The CDR3 coding sequence is TGTGCCAGCAGTTTACTCGGACTAGGGTTGACCGGGGAGCTGTTTTTT. It translates to CASSLLGLGLTGELFF.

This clonotype came up a few times. The rearrangement links TRBV25-1 to TRBJ2-5; 9 bases match TRBD1. The CDR3 runs 16 residues. V lost 4 bases to trimming and J lost 1 base; unmatched junction nucleotides: 7. Germline assignment: CDR1 MGHDK and CDR2 SYGVNS. The CDR3 nucleotides read TGTGCCAGCAGTGTAATACAGGGGGCAGGCCAAGAGACCCAGTACTTC. It translates to CASSVIQGAGQETQYF.

This clonotype has ten or more counts. CDR3 amino acids: CASSPGTTNTGELFF. The CDR3 nucleotides read TGTGCCAGTAGCCCCGGGACTACTAACACCGGGGAGCTGTTTTTT. V and J are TRBV19 and TRBJ2-2, with TRBD2 identical over 7 bases. Trimming at V came to 6 bases and at J to 2 bases, leaving 6 bases not matched to a gene. Germline assignment: CDR1 LNHDA and CDR2 SQIVND (reference sequence). The CDR3 consists of 15 residues.

A remark on this clonotype: The germline gene is not matched at one end of the junction; a read error may be the cause. J is TRBJ2-5 and V is TRBV10-3; D is unresolved. CDR1 and CDR2 from the germline V gene are ENHRY and SYGVKD. CDR3 length: 14 residues. For the CDR3, the DNA is TGTGCCATCAGTGAAGTTGTGCAGCAAGGGACCCAGTACTTC. Amino acids: CAISEVVQQGTQYF.

This clonotype was seen only a few times. The rearrangement uses TRBV20-1 and TRBJ2-1, with 8 bases fitting TRBD1. The germline V gene has CDR1 DFQATT and CDR2 SNEGSKA (reference sequence). This CDR3 has 17 amino acids. The trim removed 1 base at V and 4 bases at J, leaving 12 bases unmatched. DNA of the CDR3: TGCAGTGCTAGAGGCGACCTAGGGACAGGATATTACAATGAGCAGTTCTTC. It yields the protein CSARGDLGTGYYNEQFF.

Notes on this clonotype: This may come from a read error, since a much larger clone is one base off. The chain has TRBV4-2 and TRBJ1-6; D is unclear. The CDR3 extends over 16 amino acids. CDR1 is LGHNA and CDR2 is YNFKEQ in the germline V gene. V was pared by 0 bases and J by 6 bases, with 12 bases between. CDR3 in amino acids: CASSQDQGIVNSPLHF. For the CDR3, the DNA is TGTGCCAGCAGCCAAGATCAAGGGATCGTTAATTCACCCCTCCACTTT.

This clonotype was picked up a small number of times. The rearrangement links TRBV4-2 to TRBJ1-1; possible D gene TRBD1, 5 bases. The CDR3 spans 14 residues. Per the germline V gene, CDR1 is LGHNA and CDR2 is YNFKEQ. Between the trimmed V and J ends, which lost 4 bases and 7 bases, there was a span of 16 bases. Written as DNA, the CDR3 is TGTGCCAGCAGCCCTGCGTCAGGGAGGCTTGAAGCTTTCTTT. It specifies CASSPASGRLEAFF.

This clonotype was observed a handful of times. This chain uses TRBV12-3 or TRBV12-4 with TRBJ2-7, with TRBD2 matching 11 bases. CDR3 length: 14 amino acids. The junction had 6 bases not matched to a gene; V was cut back by 6 bases and J by 5 bases. CDR3 in amino acids: CASRSSGGPNEQYF. Here the CDR3 DNA reads TGTGCCAGCAGGTCTAGCGGGGGGCCAAACGAGCAGTACTTC.

V usage is TRBV10-3 and J usage is TRBJ2-7; the D gene could be TRBD1 or TRBD2 (5 bases each). V was cut by 3 bases and J by 0 bases, with 12 bases left in between. Germline V CDR1 and CDR2: ENHRY, SYGVKD. This CDR3 has 15 residues. DNA of the CDR3: TGTGCCATCAGTGATTCTGGGGCGGGCTCCTACGAGCAGTACTTC. Amino acid sequence: CAISDSGAGSYEQYF.

This sequence joins TRBV24-1 and TRBJ2-5, with a possible D match to TRBD2 (5 bases). This CDR3 contains 12 residues. Germline V gene data show CDR1 as KGHDR and CDR2 as SFDVKD. With 7 bases removed from V and 5 bases from J, the gap between germline ends came to 10 bases. Here the CDR3 DNA reads TGTGCCACCAGGGGAGAGGCGGAGACCCAGTACTTC. Translated: CATRGEAETQYF.

At least ten counts were recorded for this clonotype. The V and J genes are TRBV20-1 and TRBJ2-5; 7 bases map to TRBD2. V gave up 5 bases and J gave up 5 bases; unmatched junction bases: 14. CDR1 and CDR2 (germline): DFQATT, SNEGSKA (reference sequence). CDR3 length equals 15 residues. The CDR3 DNA reads TGCAGTGCTCCCGGCGGGAGCTGGTACGTGGAGACCCAGTACTTC. Its translation: CSAPGGSWYVETQYF.

This clonotype has a handful of counts. The chain joins TRBV20-1 to TRBJ1-1, with D perhaps matching TRBD1 (6 bases). V lost 0 bases, J lost 1 base, and 15 bases lay in between. Germline CDR1 is DFQATT and CDR2 is SNEGSKA (reference sequence). This CDR3 has 16 residues. In nucleotides, the CDR3 is TGCAGTGCTAGAGATCGGGTTGCCAGGGGGAACACTGAAGCTTTCTTT. Translating it yields CSARDRVARGNTEAFF.

This clonotype was detected ten times or more. The chain is built from TRBV10-3 and TRBJ2-2; D call uncertain. The CDR3 totals 14 residues. The ends were cut back, 7 bases at V and 3 bases at J, with 12 bases in the middle. Germline V CDR1 and CDR2: ENHRY, SYGVKD. The CDR3 sequence: CAITPFTDTGELFF. CDR3 sequence (DNA): TGTGCCATCACACCTTTTACGGACACCGGGGAGCTGTTTTTT.

The chain couples TRBV5-1 to TRBJ2-7; D is undetermined. V was pared by 1 base and J by 8 bases, with 16 bases between. CDR1 and CDR2 (germline): SGHRS, YFSETQ. CDR3 size: 14 residues. The CDR3 nucleotides read TGCGCCAGCAGCTTGTCCCGCGGCGATAGTAAGCAGTACTTC. Protein sequence: CASSLSRGDSKQYF.

This clonotype was observed a few times. This chain uses TRBV29-1 with TRBJ2-7, with D uncertain. V shed 3 bases and J shed 3 bases, with 9 bases lying between them. Germline loops: CDR1 SQVTM, CDR2 ANQGSEA. This CDR3 is 12 amino acids long. The CDR3 sequence is CSVDAGGYEQYF. CDR3 in DNA: TGCAGCGTTGACGCAGGCGGCTACGAGCAGTACTTC.

This clonotype was seen a few times. The J gene is TRBJ2-3, the V gene TRBV11-2, with 11 bases matching TRBD2. The CDR3 sequence is 15 residues long. V shed 2 bases, J shed 3 bases, and the junction held 1 base outside the gene matches. The germline gives CDR1 SGHAT, CDR2 FQNNGV. CDR3 residues: CASSLPSGRTDTQYF. As DNA, the CDR3 is TGTGCCAGCAGCTTACCTAGCGGGAGGACAGATACGCAGTATTTT.

The chain couples TRBV7-8 to TRBJ2-7; D gene ambiguous. V was trimmed by 5 bases and J by 2 bases, leaving 16 bases between them. CDR1 is SGHVS and CDR2 is FQNEAQ in the germline V gene. CDR3 size: 15 residues. Written as DNA, the CDR3 is TGTGCCAGCAGCAACCGGGCCCCGAGGCCCTACGAGCAGTACTTC. Protein: CASSNRAPRPYEQYF.

This clonotype was detected only a few times. The V call is TRBV20-1, the J call TRBJ2-1; unclear D gene. Germline loops: CDR1 DFQATT, CDR2 SNEGSKA (reference sequence). The CDR3 has 12 residues. The germline V and J ends were trimmed by 6 bases and 4 bases, with 10 bases remaining between them. The CDR3 sequence: CSAVPDYNEQFF. In nucleotides, the CDR3 is TGCAGTGCAGTCCCGGATTACAATGAGCAGTTCTTC.

This clonotype was recorded only once. Being one base from a much bigger clone, this may be a read error. The J gene is TRBJ2-2, the V gene TRBV29-1; 9 nucleotides align to TRBD1. The CDR3 is made up of 17 amino acids. The V gene's germline CDR1 is SQVTM and CDR2 ANQGSEA. The CDR3 reads CSVRSYTDRGNTGVLFF. CDR3 nucleotide sequence: TGCAGCGTCAGGAGTTACACCGACAGGGGGAACACCGGGGTGCTGTTTTTT.

The chain employs TRBV19 and TRBJ1-2; 7 bases line up with TRBD1. The CDR3 runs to 14 residues. CDR1 is LNHDA, CDR2 SQIVND, per germline (reference sequence). V was clipped by 9 bases and J by 4 bases; unmatched bases: 11. The CDR3 nucleotides are TGTGCCAGCACTTCGGGACAGAAGATCTATGGCTACACCTTC. Amino acids: CASTSGQKIYGYTF.

This sequence joins TRBV7-8 and TRBJ2-5; possible D gene TRBD2, 6 bases. With 5 bases removed from V and 4 bases from J, the gap between germline ends came to 14 bases. The CDR3 extends over 14 amino acids. The germline gives CDR1 SGHVS, CDR2 FQNEAQ. The CDR3 region is CASSPRDFGETQYF. The CDR3 DNA reads TGTGCCAGCAGCCCCCGGGACTTTGGAGAGACCCAGTACTTC.

The chain employs TRBV10-3 and TRBJ2-3; 9 positions agree with TRBD2. Trimming removed 10 bases from V and 0 bases from J; junction bases left unmatched: 5. Germline CDR1 is ENHRY and CDR2 is SYGVKD. The CDR3 contains 14 residues. CDR3 sequence: CATLAGVSTDTQYF. The CDR3 bases are TGTGCCACCTTAGCGGGGGTGAGCACAGATACGCAGTATTTT.

In its sample, this clonotype was seen many times. The chain combines TRBV4-3 with TRBJ2-5; tentative D call: TRBD1 (5 bases). Germline-derived CDR1 and CDR2 are LGHNA and YSLEER. V was pared by 3 bases and J by 0 bases, with 11 bases between. This CDR3 is built from 15 residues. The CDR3 here is CASSQVQENQETQYF. The CDR3 bases are TGCGCCAGCAGCCAGGTACAGGAGAACCAAGAGACCCAGTACTTC.

The rearrangement joins TRBV2 to TRBJ1-1; weak D call: TRBD1 (5 bases). The CDR3 length is 14 residues. Trimming removed 6 bases at V and 2 bases at J, with 13 bases between. CDR1 is SNHLY and CDR2 is FYNNEI in the germline V gene. CDR3 sequence: CASSWGGGNTEAFF. Here the CDR3 DNA reads TGTGCCAGCAGCTGGGGGGGAGGAAACACTGAAGCTTTCTTT.

The chain is built from TRBV29-1 and TRBJ2-1; no definite D call. V was pared by 7 bases and J by 3 bases, with 7 bases between. The CDR3 runs to 11 residues. The germline CDR1 and CDR2 sequences are SQVTM and ANQGSEA. The chain's CDR3 is CSGRFYNEQFF. Here the CDR3 DNA reads TGCAGCGGTCGCTTCTACAATGAGCAGTTCTTC.

In its sample, this clonotype was seen many times. The CDR3: CASSADGSSGNTIYF. The CDR3 DNA sequence: TGCGCCAGCAGCGCCGACGGTAGCTCTGGAAACACCATATATTTT. This rearrangement joins TRBV5-1 to TRBJ1-3, with D unclear. The germline V and J ends were trimmed by 4 bases and 0 bases, with 11 bases remaining between them. Germline CDR1 reads SGHRS; CDR2 reads YFSETQ. This CDR3 spans 15 amino acids.

This clonotype was picked up many times. V usage is TRBV5-1 and J usage is TRBJ2-7, with 7 bases matching TRBD2. Losses at the gene ends were 1 base for V and 5 bases for J; bases not matched to a gene: 6. Germline assignment: CDR1 SGHRS and CDR2 YFSETQ. The CDR3 consists of 14 residues. The CDR3 protein is CASSLTGTIHEQYF. The CDR3 nucleotides are TGCGCCAGCAGCTTGACCGGGACTATTCACGAGCAGTACTTC.